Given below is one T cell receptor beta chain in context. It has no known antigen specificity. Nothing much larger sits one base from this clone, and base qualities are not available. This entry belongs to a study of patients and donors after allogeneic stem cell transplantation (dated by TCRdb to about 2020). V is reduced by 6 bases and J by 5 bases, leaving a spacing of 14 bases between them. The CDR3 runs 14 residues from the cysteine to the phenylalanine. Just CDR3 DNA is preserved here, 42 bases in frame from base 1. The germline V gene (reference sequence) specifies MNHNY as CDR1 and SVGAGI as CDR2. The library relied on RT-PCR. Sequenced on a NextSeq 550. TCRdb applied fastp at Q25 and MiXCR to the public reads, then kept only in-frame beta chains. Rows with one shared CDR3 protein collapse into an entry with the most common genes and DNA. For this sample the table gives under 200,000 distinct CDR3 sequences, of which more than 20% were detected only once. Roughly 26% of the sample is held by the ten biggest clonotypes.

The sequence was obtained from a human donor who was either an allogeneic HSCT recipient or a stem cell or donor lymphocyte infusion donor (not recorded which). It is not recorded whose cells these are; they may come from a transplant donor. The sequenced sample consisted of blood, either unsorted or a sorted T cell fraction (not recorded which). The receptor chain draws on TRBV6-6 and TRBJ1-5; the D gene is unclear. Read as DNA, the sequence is TGTGCCAGCAGCTACCGTAGTGGGTATCAGCCCCAGCATTTT. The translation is CASSYRSGYQPQHF.